The rows below give T cell receptor beta chains drawn from one sample of a study of blood T cell repertoires in COVID-19. Produced via immunoSEQ multiplex PCR; TCRdb's table is partial and in-frame only. The sample yields hundreds of thousands of clones, 85% seen once. The sequencing input was PBMCs or T cells enriched from blood (not recorded which). The receptors here all came from a woman aged 45-59 years who had recovered from COVID-19. Each CDR3 is given with its conserved first and last residue. The D gene is left open where the match is weak. For some rows the clone size is stated as once, few or many, or as a class when expanded; others skip it.

j_call d_call clone_size v_call cdr3_aa cdr3_nt
TRBJ1-2 TRBD1 - TRBV6-1 CASSEAVLGQGAGYTF TGTGCCAGCAGTGAAGCGGTATTGGGACAGGGGGCGGGCTACACCTTC
TRBJ1-1 - - TRBV29-1 CSVVRGTYEAFF TGCAGCGTTGTTCGGGGAACATATGAAGCTTTCTTT
TRBJ2-1 - - TRBV2 CASTLTGHNEQFF TGTGCCAGCACTCTAACAGGGCACAATGAGCAGTTCTTC
TRBJ2-3 - - TRBV5-4 CASSLPGFGFDTQYF TGTGCCAGCAGCTTGCCAGGGTTTGGGTTTGATACGCAGTATTTT
TRBJ1-5 - - TRBV12-5 CASGLQGRSNQPQHF TGTGCTAGTGGTTTGCAAGGGAGGAGCAATCAGCCCCAGCATTTT
TRBJ1-3 TRBD1 - TRBV18 CASSPRTGSGNTIYF TGTGCCAGCTCACCAAGGACAGGCTCTGGAAACACCATATATTTT
TRBJ1-5 - - TRBV10-1 CASSEYRDDQPQHF TGCGCCAGCAGTGAGTACAGAGACGATCAGCCCCAGCATTTT
TRBJ1-3 TRBD1 - TRBV5-1 CASSLTGGRGNTIYF TGCGCCAGCAGCTTAACAGGGGGCCGTGGAAACACCATATATTTT
TRBJ2-6 - - TRBV4-3 CASSQDSGAGANVLTF TGCGCCAGCAGCCAAGATTCGGGGGCTGGGGCCAACGTCCTGACTTTC
TRBJ2-3 TRBD2 few TRBV6-7 CASTALGTSGPGVADTQYF TGTGCCAGCACCGCCCTAGGGACTAGCGGGCCAGGGGTCGCAGATACGCAGTATTTT